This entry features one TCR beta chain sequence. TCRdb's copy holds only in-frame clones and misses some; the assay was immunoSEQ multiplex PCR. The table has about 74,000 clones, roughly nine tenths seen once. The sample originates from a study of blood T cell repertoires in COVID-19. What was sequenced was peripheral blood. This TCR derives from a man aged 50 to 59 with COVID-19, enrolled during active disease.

For the CDR3, the DNA is TGCGCCAGCAGCTCGGGAGCCTACGAGCAGTACTTC. This gives the protein CASSSGAYEQYF. The chain couples TRBV5-1 to TRBJ2-7, with D maybe TRBD2 (6 bases). Germline V gene data show CDR1 as SGHRS and CDR2 as YFSETQ. The V end lost 3 bases, the J end lost 2 bases, and 6 bases lay between the germline ends. The CDR3 runs 12 residues.